This T cell receptor (beta chain) came from a study of blood T cell repertoires in COVID-19. The germline CDR1 and CDR2 sequences are SGDLS and YYNGEE. V dropped 3 bases and J dropped 6; count of bases not matched to a gene: 7. This CDR3 region has 14 residues. Assay: immunoSEQ multiplex PCR; the TCRdb copy retains only in-frame clones and omits some. The sample includes over 50,000 clones, approximately 87% of them seen just once. Sequences were obtained from peripheral blood. The V and J genes are TRBV9 and TRBJ2-7; 9 nucleotides agree with TRBD1. The sequence derives from a man aged 60 to 69 with acute or convalescent COVID-19. CDR3 sequence: CASSALQGAGEQYF. CDR3 DNA: TGTGCCAGCAGCGCTCTACAGGGGGCGGGCGAGCAGTACTTC. Based on the CDR3 plus reference TRBV9 and TRBJ2-7, the full variable domain is DSGVTQTPKHLITATGQRVTLRCSPRSGDLSVYWYQQSLDQGLQFLIQYYNGEERAKGNILERFSAQQFPDLHSELNLSSLELGDSALYFCASSALQGAGEQYFGPGTRLTVT.